Following are 27 T cell receptor beta chains from one sample sequenced in a study of regulatory T cells in long-lasting Graves disease. The sample's time point: newly diagnosed GD, antithyroid drugs for less than 3 months. RNA from PBMCs was the source of the TCR library. Researchers made TCR beta libraries by using iRepertoire HTBI primers and running Arm-PCR on CDR3 regions. TCRdb ran MiXCR on the multiplex PCR reads and lists one entry per CDR3 protein. The table lists about 620,000 distinct CDR3 sequences, roughly 15% of them singletons. The sample was also reused in another study, on T cells in Graves' hyperthyroidism and ophthalmopathy.

This specimen consisted of peripheral blood mononuclear cells (PBMCs), obtained at new diagnosis, from a patient treated with antithyroid drugs. The receptors stem from a woman in her thirties with Graves disease.

This clonotype was seen repeatedly, ten times or more. The V call is TRBV28, the J call TRBJ1-1; the match to TRBD1 covers 12 bases. The CDR3 consists of 15 residues. V was pared by 2 bases and J by 10 bases, with 8 bases of the junction left unmatched. Germline CDR1 and CDR2: MDHEN and SYDVKM. The CDR3 DNA reads TGTGCCAGCAGTTTACCTGGGACAGGGGGCCGGCGAGCTTTCTTT. This encodes CASSLPGTGGRRAFF.

The genes are TRBV7-8 and TRBJ1-2; the D is unclear. CDR3 length: 15 amino acids. The V and J ends lost 1 base and 3 bases respectively, with 12 bases between them. Germline V gene sequence: CDR1 SGHVS, CDR2 FQNEAQ. The DNA for the CDR3 is TGTGCCAGCAGCTTAGTTGGAGACCCTTACTATGGCTACACCTTC. As protein: CASSLVGDPYYGYTF.

V and J are TRBV19 and TRBJ2-1, with D perhaps matching TRBD2 (6 bases). CDR1 and CDR2 (germline): LNHDA, SQIVND (reference sequence). The CDR3 covers 15 residues. Trimming removed 6 bases at V and 1 base at J, with 13 bases between. CDR3 DNA: TGTGCCAGTAGCAGAACGGGGGAATCCTACAATGAGCAGTTCTTC. Translated, it gives CASSRTGESYNEQFF.

Details on this clonotype: The germline gene is not matched at one end of the junction; a read error may be the cause. The V gene is TRBV7-9, the J gene TRBJ2-7; D remains ambiguous. This CDR3 spans 17 amino acids. Germline values: CDR1 SEHNR, CDR2 FQNEAQ (reference sequence). The CDR3 DNA is TGTGCCAGCAGCTTAGCGTTGGTGGGTGAGGCGAGCTACGAGCAGTGCTTC. Amino acids: CASSLALVGEASYEQCF.

The sample holds a few counts of this clonotype. J is TRBJ2-7 and V is TRBV6-4; either TRBD1 or TRBD2 may supply D (6 bases each). This CDR3 is 14 amino acids long. CDR1 is MRHNA, CDR2 SNTAGT, per germline. Trimming stripped 2 bases from V and 3 bases from J, with 11 bases between. The CDR3 loop is CASSDGGRVYEQYF. The CDR3 DNA reads TGTGCCAGCAGTGACGGGGGGCGGGTCTACGAGCAGTACTTC.

In this sample, this clonotype turned up many times. The rearrangement joins TRBV29-1 to TRBJ1-2; possibly TRBD1 for D (5 bases). The V end was cut by 3 bases, the J end by 7 bases, with 15 bases between. The CDR3 has 13 amino acids. CDR1 and CDR2 from the germline V gene are SQVTM and ANQGSEA. Here the CDR3 reads CSVDTGRAGGYTF. The CDR3, as DNA: TGCAGCGTTGATACAGGTCGGGCGGGTGGCTACACCTTC.

This clonotype has more than one count but fewer than ten. The chain uses TRBV20-1 and TRBJ2-4, with 7 bases fitting TRBD2. Germline CDR1 is DFQATT and CDR2 is SNEGSKA (reference sequence). The J segment lost 0 bases and the V segment lost 4 bases, leaving 12 bases of the junction unmatched. The CDR3 is 17 amino acids. The CDR3 protein is CSAINGGGIIAKNIQYF. The CDR3 DNA sequence: TGCAGTGCTATTAATGGGGGAGGGATTATAGCCAAAAACATTCAGTACTTC.

V is TRBV7-2 and J is TRBJ2-1, with D possibly matching TRBD2 (6 bases). Germline loops: CDR1 SGHTA, CDR2 FQGNSA. V was cut by 8 bases and J by 8 bases, with 22 bases left in between. This CDR3 has 15 residues. DNA of the CDR3: TGTGCCAGCGAGAGTCTCGCGGAGGGACGGTATGAGCAGTTCTTC. Protein: CASESLAEGRYEQFF.

This clonotype was detected a few times. V usage is TRBV28 and J usage is TRBJ1-5, with a weak D call TRBD1 (5 bases). This CDR3 comprises 15 residues. V was clipped by 6 bases and J by 4 bases, with 16 bases between them. The germline V gene encodes CDR1 MDHEN and CDR2 SYDVKM. CDR3 residues: CASRRGEQVNQPQHF. The CDR3 DNA reads TGTGCCAGCAGACGCGGGGAACAGGTTAATCAGCCCCAGCATTTT.

In its sample, this clonotype was seen many times. The gene calls are TRBV2 and TRBJ2-7; D is possibly TRBD1 (5 bases). The CDR3 covers 13 residues. V was trimmed by 6 bases and J by 0 bases, leaving 9 bases between them. The V gene's germline CDR1 is SNHLY and CDR2 FYNNEI. For the CDR3, the DNA is TGTGCCAGCAGCTCGACAGTCTCCTACGAGCAGTACTTC. Translated: CASSSTVSYEQYF.

The chain links TRBV3-1 to TRBJ1-4; D remains unclear. The germline V gene has CDR1 LGHDT and CDR2 YNNKEL (reference sequence). The CDR3 contains 12 residues. With 1 base removed from V and 11 bases from J, the gap between germline ends came to 8 bases. The CDR3 DNA reads TGTGCCAGCAGCCAAGCGGGGTGGAAACTGTTTTTT. Its translation is CASSQAGWKLFF.

This clonotype was observed at least ten times. The V and J genes are TRBV19 and TRBJ1-1; D is undetermined. Trimming removed 8 bases from V and 1 base from J, with 17 bases in between. Per germline, CDR1 LNHDA and CDR2 SQIVND (reference sequence). The CDR3 sequence is 15 residues long. CDR3: CASHPGRLPNTEAFF. Written as DNA, the CDR3 is TGTGCCAGTCATCCCGGCCGACTTCCGAACACTGAAGCTTTCTTT.

This clonotype has a count of ten or more. The chain has TRBV28 and TRBJ1-4; no clear D gene. Germline V lookup: CDR1 MDHEN, CDR2 SYDVKM. The CDR3 covers 13 residues. V was clipped by 9 bases and J by 8 bases, with 16 bases between them. The CDR3 nucleotides are TGTGCCAGTTCGGGGATGTCTTCGGAAAAACTGTTTTTT. Residues: CASSGMSSEKLFF.

Worth noting for this clonotype: Just one base apart from a much larger clone, this may be a read error. The chain employs TRBV11-2 and TRBJ2-7; the D gene is possibly TRBD2 (6 bases). In germline, CDR1 is SGHAT, CDR2 FQNNGV. CDR3 length equals 15 residues. Here the CDR3 reads CASSRGGGILYGQYF. CDR3 sequence (DNA): TGTGCCAGCAGCCGGGGAGGAGGGATTCTCTACGGGCAGTACTTC. The full variable domain, rest sourced from reference TRBV11-2 and TRBJ2-7, is EAGVAQSPRYKIIEKRQSVAFWCNPISGHATLYWYQQILGQGPKLLIQFQNNGVVDDSQLPKDRFSAERLKGVDSTLKIQPAKLEDSAVYLCASSRGGGILYGQYFGPGTRLTVT.

The genes are TRBV7-9 and TRBJ2-4; D gene uncertain. CDR1 is SEHNR, CDR2 FQNEAQ, per germline (reference sequence). This CDR3 is built from 12 residues. Between the trimmed V and J ends, which lost 5 bases and 9 bases, there was a span of 11 bases. The CDR3 DNA reads TGTGCCAGCAGCCATCCCGACGGCATTCAGTACTTC. It codes for CASSHPDGIQYF.

This clonotype has at least ten counts. The genes are TRBV19 and TRBJ2-1; 8 bases fit TRBD2. Germline trimming cut 1 base from V and 6 bases from J; bases unmatched to any gene: 11. Germline-derived CDR1 and CDR2 are LNHDA and SQIVND (reference sequence). The CDR3 consists of 17 residues. Written as DNA, the CDR3 is TGTGCCAGTAGTATAGCGGGGCCGGGACTAGACTTCAATGAGCAGTTCTTC. Protein: CASSIAGPGLDFNEQFF.

V gene TRBV7-8 combines with J gene TRBJ2-7; TRBD1 aligns across 8 bases. Trimming cost V 3 bases and J 5 bases; bases outside gene matches: 9. Germline values: CDR1 SGHVS, CDR2 FQNEAQ. The CDR3 has 15 residues. CDR3 in amino acids: CASSFTGGSVNEQYF. The CDR3, as DNA: TGTGCCAGCAGCTTTACAGGGGGATCGGTAAACGAGCAGTACTTC.

This clonotype was found a few times. The rearrangement uses TRBV20-1 and TRBJ2-7, with unresolved D. This CDR3 spans 11 amino acids. Germline V lookup: CDR1 DFQATT, CDR2 SNEGSKA (reference sequence). Between the trimmed V and J ends, which lost 3 bases and 3 bases, there was a span of 6 bases. The CDR3 sequence is CSARGIYEQYF. The CDR3 DNA reads TGCAGTGCTAGGGGGATCTACGAGCAGTACTTC.

This clonotype was detected ten times or more. The gene calls are TRBV20-1 and TRBJ2-2, with 8 nucleotides matching TRBD2. Germline V gene lookup returns CDR1 DFQATT and CDR2 SNEGSKA (reference sequence). The CDR3 length is 16 residues. Trimming at V came to 0 bases and at J to 5 bases, leaving 8 bases not matched to a gene. DNA of the CDR3: TGCAGTGCTAGAGAGTCGTCCGGGAGGGGGACCGGGGAGCTGTTTTTT. Translation: CSARESSGRGTGELFF.

This clonotype was observed at least ten times. The J gene is TRBJ1-5, the V gene TRBV3-1, with D hard to call. CDR1 is LGHDT, CDR2 YNNKEL, per germline (reference sequence). V was trimmed by 6 bases and J by 5 bases, leaving 11 bases between them. This CDR3 is 13 amino acids long. CDR3 loop: CASSRQLDQPQHF. For the CDR3, the DNA is TGTGCCAGCAGTAGGCAGCTAGATCAGCCCCAGCATTTT.

The chain carries TRBV11-3 and TRBJ2-1; TRBD1 is a possible D gene (6 bases). The DNA end favors TRBJ2-5, so the J call may be wrong. Germline V gives CDR1 SGHNT, CDR2 YENEEA. The CDR3 length is 14 residues. CDR3 sequence reads: CASRPTGSQETQYF. CDR3 coding DNA: TGTGCCAGCAGGCCTACAGGGAGTCAAGAGACCCAGTACTTC.

The chain is built from TRBV6-2 or TRBV6-3 and TRBJ2-7, with 7 bases aligning to TRBD1. The CDR3 runs 15 residues. The germline V gene has CDR1 MNHEY and CDR2 SVGEGT. J lost 0 bases, V lost 7 bases, and 9 bases had no gene match. CDR3 nucleotide sequence: TGTGCCAGCAAAAGTACAGGGGTGGTCTCCTACGAGCAGTACTTC. This gives the protein CASKSTGVVSYEQYF.

This clonotype was observed at least ten times. The rearrangement joins TRBV28 to TRBJ1-1; 7 nucleotides agree with TRBD1. V shed 5 bases, J shed 3 bases, and the junction held 9 bases outside the gene matches. The CDR3 consists of 15 residues. In germline, CDR1 is MDHEN, CDR2 SYDVKM. The CDR3 DNA is TGTGCCAGCAGTCCCTTACAGGGGCGAGACACTGAAGCTTTCTTT. Its protein is CASSPLQGRDTEAFF. The entire variable domain, with the rest obtained from reference TRBV28 and TRBJ1-1, is as follows: DVKVTQSSRYLVKRTGEKVFLECVQDMDHENMFWYRQDPGLGLRLIYFSYDVKMKEKGDIPEGYSVSREKKERFSLILESASTNQTSMYLCASSPLQGRDTEAFFGQGTRLTVV.

To note about this clonotype: This may be a read error, as it is one base from a much larger clone. The gene calls are TRBV30 and TRBJ2-1; a possible D gene is TRBD1 (6 bases). Germline CDR1 reads GTSNPN; CDR2 reads SVGIG (reference sequence). V was shortened by 3 bases and J by 10 bases, with 16 bases between the two germline ends. The CDR3 spans 13 residues. CDR3 loop: CAWSRTVIYEQFF. The CDR3 coding sequence is TGTGCCTGGAGCAGGACAGTGATCTACGAGCAGTTCTTC. Supplemented by reference TRBV30 and TRBJ2-1, the full variable domain reads SQTIHQWPATLVQPVGSPLSLECTVEGTSNPNLYWYRQAAGRGLQLLFYSVGIGQISSEVPQNLSASRPQDRQFILSSKKLLLSDSGFYLCAWSRTVIYEQFFGPGTRLTVL.

V is TRBV5-1 and J is TRBJ1-6; weak D call: TRBD1 (5 bases). This CDR3 is 15 amino acids long. V was pared by 3 bases and J by 5 bases, with 12 bases between. Germline loops: CDR1 SGHRS, CDR2 YFSETQ. This CDR3 reads CASSSTGPNNSPLHF. The CDR3 DNA reads as TGCGCCAGCAGCTCGACGGGGCCGAATAATTCACCCCTCCACTTT.

This clonotype showed up many times. V is TRBV10-3 and J is TRBJ1-4; TRBD1 matches at 7 bases. The CDR3 is 18 residues long. CDR1 is ENHRY and CDR2 is SYGVKD in the germline V gene. V shed 2 bases and J 7 bases; nucleotides not matched to a gene: 16. CDR3 loop: CAISEGKGAGQTPEKLFF. The CDR3 DNA is TGTGCCATCAGTGAGGGAAAGGGGGCGGGACAGACCCCTGAAAAACTGTTTTTT.

This clonotype was counted many times. The chain combines TRBV5-1 with TRBJ2-7; D gene unclear. CDR1 is SGHRS, CDR2 YFSETQ, per germline. Trimming left V 0 bases short and J 3 bases short, with 10 bases between. CDR3 length equals 14 residues. Written as DNA, the CDR3 is TGCGCCAGCAGCTTGGGGCCCGTTGACTACGAGCAGTACTTC. It translates to CASSLGPVDYEQYF.